The rows below give T cell receptor beta chains drawn from one sample of a study of blood T cell repertoires in COVID-19. Sequencing was performed with immunoSEQ multiplex PCR; in TCRdb, only in-frame clones are kept and a portion is missing. Of more than 150,000 clones listed, approximately 86% are singletons. The sequenced sample consisted of peripheral blood. All receptors come from a man aged 40-50 years with active or convalescent COVID-19. Both conserved end residues are part of each CDR3. The D gene is left open where the match is weak. Clone size, where shown, is once, few, many, or a class for clones that have expanded.

abundance | j_gene | v_gene | d_gene | CDR3nt | CDR3aa
NA | TRBJ1-1 | TRBV6-5 | NA | TGTGCCAGCAGTTACGACGGGATGAACACTGAAGCTTTCTTT | CASSYDGMNTEAFF
NA | TRBJ1-1 | TRBV10-1 | NA | TGCGCCAGCAGTGAGTCTCAGGATCATGAAGCTTTCTTT | CASSESQDHEAFF
NA | TRBJ2-1 | TRBV4-2 | TRBD1 | TGTGCCAGCAGCCAAGAGACCACCGGGACAGGGGACAATGAGCAGTTCTTC | CASSQETTGTGDNEQFF
NA | TRBJ1-2 | TRBV7-3 | NA | TGTGCCAGCAGCCCGGTAGTGTCGGGGAAAGGCTACTATGGCTACACCTTC | CASSPVVSGKGYYGYTF
once | TRBJ1-5 | TRBV4-1 | NA | TGCGCCAGCAGCCAAGATCAGGCGGGGAGTCAGCCCCAGCATTTT | CASSQDQAGSQPQHF
NA | TRBJ1-6 | TRBV27 | NA | TGTGCCAGCAGTGGGGGGGGACCGGGGTCACCCCTCCACTTT | CASSGGGPGSPLHF
NA | TRBJ2-1 | TRBV12-3/TRBV12-4 | NA | TGTGCCAGCAGTTTCTACAGGGTAACTGAGCAGTTCTTC | CASSFYRVTEQFF
NA | TRBJ2-1 | TRBV14 | TRBD2 | TGTGCCAGCAGCCTCCTAGCGGGGGGGCTCTATGAGCAGTTCTTC | CASSLLAGGLYEQFF
few | TRBJ1-5 | TRBV5-1 | NA | TGCGCCAGCAGCTTGGAGGGGGTCAATCAGCCCCAGCATTTT | CASSLEGVNQPQHF
few | TRBJ2-3 | TRBV6-5 | NA | TGTGCCAGCAGTTACTATCAAGCGGCTAGCACAGATACGCAGTATTTT | CASSYYQAASTDTQYF
many | TRBJ1-2 | TRBV30 | TRBD1 | TGTGCCTGGACACGGCTGGGGACAGGGGGCGCGAATGGCTACACCTTC | CAWTRLGTGGANGYTF
NA | TRBJ1-1 | TRBV5-1 | NA | TGCGCCAGCAGCTTGTTGAAGGGAGGCACTGAAGCTTTCTTT | CASSLLKGGTEAFF
NA | TRBJ1-6 | TRBV2 | TRBD1 | TGTGCCAGCAGCGCCGGGACAGTAAATTCACCCCTCCACTTT | CASSAGTVNSPLHF
NA | TRBJ1-2 | TRBV10-3 | TRBD1 | TGTGCCATCAGCCCGGACAGGGAGGCCCGAGGCTATGGCTACACCTTC | CAISPDREARGYGYTF
NA | TRBJ1-3 | TRBV6-1 | NA | TGTGCCAGCAGTGACCCGACAGACTCTGGAAACACCATATATTTT | CASSDPTDSGNTIYF
once | TRBJ1-5 | TRBV18 | NA | TGTGCCAGCTCACGGGGGCACAATCAGCCCCAGCATTTT | CASSRGHNQPQHF
NA | TRBJ2-1 | TRBV13 | TRBD2 | TGTGCCAGCAGCACGGGACTAGTCGTAGAACAGTTCTTC | CASSTGLVVEQFF
NA | TRBJ1-1 | TRBV7-2 | NA | TGTGCCAGCAGCCATCAGGGCGATGAAGCTTTCTTT | CASSHQGDEAFF
NA | TRBJ2-5 | TRBV7-9 | TRBD2 | TGTGCCAGCAGGTTAGCGGGAGGAGAGACCCAGTACTTC | CASRLAGGETQYF
NA | TRBJ2-1 | TRBV29-1 | NA | TGCAGCGTTCTTTTGGACAGGGACTACGGGAATGAGCAGTTCTTC | CSVLLDRDYGNEQFF
few | TRBJ1-2 | TRBV2 | NA | TGTGCCAGCAGTGAAAGGCGGGAGGGTGGCTACACCTTC | CASSERREGGYTF
NA | TRBJ2-7 | TRBV28 | NA | TGTGCCAGCAGTTTAAGTTCAGGCTACGAGCAGTACTTC | CASSLSSGYEQYF
NA | TRBJ2-7 | TRBV4-1 | NA | TGCGCCAGCAGCCAAGAAGGGGCTGCAGTAAACTACGAGCAGTACTTC | CASSQEGAAVNYEQYF
NA | TRBJ1-1 | TRBV5-1 | TRBD1 | TGCGCCAGCAGCTTTGACAGGGGCAACACTGAAGCTTTCTTT | CASSFDRGNTEAFF
once | TRBJ2-1 | TRBV28 | TRBD2 | TGTGCCAGCAGTTTACCGGGGGGGCCCAATGAGCAGTTCTTC | CASSLPGGPNEQFF
few | TRBJ1-2 | TRBV2 | TRBD1 | TGTGCCAGCGGGGAGACAGGGGGCGGACCTGGCTACACCTTC | CASGETGGGPGYTF
NA | TRBJ2-5 | TRBV7-2 | TRBD1 | TGTGCCAGCAGAAGAGCGTCCGGACAGGGAGAGACCCAGTACTTC | CASRRASGQGETQYF
few | TRBJ1-5 | TRBV19 | TRBD1 | TGTGCCACTTCCGGACAGGGAGGGAATCAGCCCCAGCATTTT | CATSGQGGNQPQHF
NA | TRBJ2-1 | TRBV19 | NA | TGTGCCAGTAGTATAGGTTTTTCGGGTGAGCAGTTCTTC | CASSIGFSGEQFF
NA | TRBJ2-5 | TRBV29-1 | TRBD2 | TGCAGCGCAGGTACTAGCGGGGGAGGAGAGACCCAGTACTTC | CSAGTSGGGETQYF
NA | TRBJ2-5 | TRBV11-2 | NA | TGTGCCAGCAGGCCTCACAGGGACCAAGAGACCCAGTACTTC | CASRPHRDQETQYF
NA | TRBJ1-6 | TRBV5-5 | TRBD1 | TGTGCCAGCAGCTGGTCCTCAGGGGGCGGGGATTCACCCCTCCACTTT | CASSWSSGGGDSPLHF
once | TRBJ2-1 | TRBV9 | TRBD1 | TGTGCCAGCACCCGGACAGGGGGGCCTAGCTCCTACAATGAGCAGTTCTTC | CASTRTGGPSSYNEQFF
NA | TRBJ2-2 | TRBV4-3 | NA | TGCGCCAGCGGGCGGGGTACCGGGGAGCTGTTTTTT | CASGRGTGELFF
NA | TRBJ1-1 | TRBV18 | NA | TGTGCCAGCTCAGTACAGGGTATGAACACTGAAGCTTTCTTT | CASSVQGMNTEAFF
NA | TRBJ2-7 | TRBV2 | NA | TGTGCCAGCATTAGGACAGGAGGGAACGAGCAGTACTTC | CASIRTGGNEQYF
NA | TRBJ2-7 | TRBV28 | TRBD1 | TGTGCCAGCAATTTCGGACAGGGGACGGGCTCCTACGAGCAGTACTTC | CASNFGQGTGSYEQYF
NA | TRBJ1-1 | TRBV5-5 | NA | TGTGCCAGCAGCTTGGTGGCGGGAGAAGCTTTCTTT | CASSLVAGEAFF
NA | TRBJ1-5 | TRBV27 | NA | TGTGCCAGCAGTTTAGTGGCAGGGCTAGGCAATCAGCCCCAGCATTTT | CASSLVAGLGNQPQHF
NA | TRBJ2-5 | TRBV14 | TRBD1 | TGTGCCAGCAGCCAATTTAGGGGGCCGGAGACCCAGTACTTC | CASSQFRGPETQYF
NA | TRBJ1-2 | TRBV3-1/TRBV3-2 | TRBD1 | TGTGCCAGCAGCCTCGAAAACAGGGGCGGAGGCTATGGCTACACCTTC | CASSLENRGGGYGYTF